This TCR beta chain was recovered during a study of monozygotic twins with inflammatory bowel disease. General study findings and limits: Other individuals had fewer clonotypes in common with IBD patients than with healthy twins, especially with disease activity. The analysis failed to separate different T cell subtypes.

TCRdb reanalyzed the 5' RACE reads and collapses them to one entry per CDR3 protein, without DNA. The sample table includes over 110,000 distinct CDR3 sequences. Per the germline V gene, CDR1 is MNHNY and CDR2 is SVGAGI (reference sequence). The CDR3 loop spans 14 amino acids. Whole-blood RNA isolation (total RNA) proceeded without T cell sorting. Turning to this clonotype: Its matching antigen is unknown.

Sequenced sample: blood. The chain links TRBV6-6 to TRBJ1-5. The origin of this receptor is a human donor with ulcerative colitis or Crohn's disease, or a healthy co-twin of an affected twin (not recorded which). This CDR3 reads CASSYETANQPQHF.